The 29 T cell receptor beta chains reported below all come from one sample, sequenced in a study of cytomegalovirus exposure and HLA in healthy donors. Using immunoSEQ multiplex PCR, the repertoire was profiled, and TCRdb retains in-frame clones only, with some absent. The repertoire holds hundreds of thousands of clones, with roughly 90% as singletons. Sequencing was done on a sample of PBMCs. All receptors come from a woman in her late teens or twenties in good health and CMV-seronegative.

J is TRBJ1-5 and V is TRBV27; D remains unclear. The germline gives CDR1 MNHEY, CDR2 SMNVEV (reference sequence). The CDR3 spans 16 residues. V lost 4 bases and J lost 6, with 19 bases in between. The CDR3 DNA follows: TGTGCCAGCAGTTCCTTCGCGGACCTAGGAGGTCAGCCCCAGCATTTT. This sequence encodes CASSSFADLGGQPQHF.

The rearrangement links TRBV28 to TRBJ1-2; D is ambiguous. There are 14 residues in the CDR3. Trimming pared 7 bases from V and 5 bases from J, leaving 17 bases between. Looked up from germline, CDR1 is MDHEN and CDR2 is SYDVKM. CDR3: CASKRGPAKYGYTF. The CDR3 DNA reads TGTGCCAGCAAGAGAGGGCCAGCAAAGTATGGCTACACCTTC.

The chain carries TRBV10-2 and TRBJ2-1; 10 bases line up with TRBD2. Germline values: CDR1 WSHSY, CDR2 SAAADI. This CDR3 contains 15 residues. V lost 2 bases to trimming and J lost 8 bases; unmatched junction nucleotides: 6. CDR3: CASSERLAGVYEQFF. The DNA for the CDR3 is TGCGCCAGCAGTGAGCGTCTAGCGGGAGTCTATGAGCAGTTCTTC.

The CDR3 DNA reads as TGTGCCAGCAGTACTCTGAGGCAGGGGGCGCATGGCTACACCTTC. It is translated as CASSTLRQGAHGYTF. The chain combines TRBV2 with TRBJ1-2, with 8 nucleotides matching TRBD1. There are 15 residues in the CDR3. In germline, CDR1 is SNHLY, CDR2 FYNNEI. Trimming removed 5 bases from V and 6 bases from J; junction bases left unmatched: 11. The whole variable domain, remainder taken from reference TRBV2 and TRBJ1-2, is EPEVTQTPSHQVTQMGQEVILRCVPISNHLYFYWYRQILGQKVEFLVSFYNNEISEKSEIFDDQFSVERPDGSNFTLKIRSTKLEDSAMYFCASSTLRQGAHGYTFGSGTRLTVV.

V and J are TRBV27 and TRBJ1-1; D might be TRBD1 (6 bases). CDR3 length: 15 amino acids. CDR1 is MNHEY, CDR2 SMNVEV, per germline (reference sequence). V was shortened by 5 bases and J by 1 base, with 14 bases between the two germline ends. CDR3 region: CASSKGGLKNTEAFF. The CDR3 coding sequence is TGTGCCAGCAGTAAGGGGGGGTTAAAGAACACTGAAGCTTTCTTT.

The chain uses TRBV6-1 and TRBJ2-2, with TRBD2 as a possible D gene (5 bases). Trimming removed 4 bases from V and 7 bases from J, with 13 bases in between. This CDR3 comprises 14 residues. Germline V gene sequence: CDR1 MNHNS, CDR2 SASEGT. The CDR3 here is CASSGGVFGGELFF. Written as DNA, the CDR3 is TGTGCCAGCAGTGGGGGAGTATTTGGCGGGGAGCTGTTTTTT.

The CDR3 sequence: CASSDHRGPNTEAFF. CDR3 nucleotides: TGTGCCAGCAGTGATCACAGGGGACCGAACACTGAAGCTTTCTTT. V usage is TRBV6-1 and J usage is TRBJ1-1; 7 nucleotides agree with TRBD1. The CDR3 runs 15 residues. J gave up 1 base and V 3 bases, and 5 bases lay outside the gene matches. The V gene's germline CDR1 is MNHNS and CDR2 SASEGT.

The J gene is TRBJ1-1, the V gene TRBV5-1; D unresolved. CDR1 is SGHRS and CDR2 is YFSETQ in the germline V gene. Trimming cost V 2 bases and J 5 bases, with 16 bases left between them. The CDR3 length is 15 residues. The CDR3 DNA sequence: TGCGCCAGCAGCTTTTTTGAGTCAAAACGAACTGAAGCTTTCTTT. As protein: CASSFFESKRTEAFF.

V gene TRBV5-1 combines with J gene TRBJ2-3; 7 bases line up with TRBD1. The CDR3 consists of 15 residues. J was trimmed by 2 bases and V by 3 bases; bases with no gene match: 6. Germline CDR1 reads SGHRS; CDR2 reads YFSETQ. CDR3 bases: TGCGCCAGCAGCTGGACGGGACAGTACACAGATACGCAGTATTTT. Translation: CASSWTGQYTDTQYF.

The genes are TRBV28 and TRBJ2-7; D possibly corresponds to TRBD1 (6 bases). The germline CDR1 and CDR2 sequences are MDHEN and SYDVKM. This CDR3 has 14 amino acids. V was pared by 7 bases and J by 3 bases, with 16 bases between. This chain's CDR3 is CASTFDRNNYEQYF. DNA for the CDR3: TGTGCCAGCACCTTCGACAGGAACAACTACGAGCAGTACTTC.

CDR3 nucleotides: TGTGCCAGCAGCTTACTCGGGCAGCCCCAGCATTTT. This translates into CASSLLGQPQHF. This chain joins TRBV11-2 and TRBJ1-5; D is unresolved. Germline CDR1 reads SGHAT; CDR2 reads FQNNGV. The V end lost 2 bases, the J end lost 7 bases, and 6 bases lay between the germline ends. The CDR3 runs 12 residues.

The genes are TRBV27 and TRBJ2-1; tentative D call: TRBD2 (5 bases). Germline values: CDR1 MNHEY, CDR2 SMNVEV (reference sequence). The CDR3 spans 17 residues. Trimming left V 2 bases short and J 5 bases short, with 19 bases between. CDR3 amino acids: CASSLPSSPKRNNEQFF. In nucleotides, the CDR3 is TGTGCCAGCAGTTTACCCTCTAGCCCAAAACGAAACAATGAGCAGTTCTTC.

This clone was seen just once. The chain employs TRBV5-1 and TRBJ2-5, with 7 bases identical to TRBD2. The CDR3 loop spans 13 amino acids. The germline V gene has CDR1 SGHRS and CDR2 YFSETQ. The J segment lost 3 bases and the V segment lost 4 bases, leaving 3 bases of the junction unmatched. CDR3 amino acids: CASSSGAEETQYF. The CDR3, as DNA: TGCGCCAGCAGCAGCGGGGCAGAAGAGACCCAGTACTTC.

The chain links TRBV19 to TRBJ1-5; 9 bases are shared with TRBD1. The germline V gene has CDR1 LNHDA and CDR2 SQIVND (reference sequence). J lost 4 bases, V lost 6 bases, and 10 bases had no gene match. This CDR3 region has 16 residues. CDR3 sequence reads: CASSGDRAKPNQPQHF. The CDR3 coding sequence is TGTGCCAGTAGCGGGGACAGGGCCAAACCAAATCAGCCCCAGCATTTT. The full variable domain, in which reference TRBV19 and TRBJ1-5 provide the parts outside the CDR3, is DGGITQSPKYLFRKEGQNVTLSCEQNLNHDAMYWYRQDPGQGLRLIYYSQIVNDFQKGDIAEGYSVSREKKESFPLTVTSAQKNPTAFYLCASSGDRAKPNQPQHFGDGTRLSIL.

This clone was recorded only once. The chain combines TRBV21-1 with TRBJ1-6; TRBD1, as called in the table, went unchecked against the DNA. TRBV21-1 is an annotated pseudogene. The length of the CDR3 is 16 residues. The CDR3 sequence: CASSGEMFRVWSPLHF. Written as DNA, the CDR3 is TGTGCCAGCAGCGGGGAAATGTTCAGGGTTTGGTCACCCCTCCACTTT.

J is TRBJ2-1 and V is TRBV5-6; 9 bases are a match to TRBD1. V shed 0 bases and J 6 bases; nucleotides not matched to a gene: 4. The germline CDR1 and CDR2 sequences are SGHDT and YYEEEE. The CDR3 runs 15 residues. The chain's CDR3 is CASSLAGTGRNEQFF. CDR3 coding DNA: TGTGCCAGCAGCTTGGCCGGGACAGGGCGCAATGAGCAGTTCTTC.

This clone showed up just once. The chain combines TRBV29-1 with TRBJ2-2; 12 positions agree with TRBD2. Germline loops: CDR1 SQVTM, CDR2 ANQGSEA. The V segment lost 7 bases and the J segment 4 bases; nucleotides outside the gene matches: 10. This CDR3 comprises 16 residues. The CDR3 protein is CSAYHTSGGSTGELFF. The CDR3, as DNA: TGCAGCGCTTATCATACTAGCGGGGGGAGCACCGGGGAGCTGTTTTTT.

For the CDR3, the DNA is TGTGCCAGCAGTTACCCAGGAAGCTACACTGAAGCTTTCTTT. Its translation: CASSYPGSYTEAFF. The genes are TRBV28 and TRBJ1-1; D is uncertain. Germline CDR1 MDHEN, CDR2 SYDVKM. This CDR3 is built from 14 residues. Trimming stripped 4 bases from V and 3 bases from J, with 12 bases between.

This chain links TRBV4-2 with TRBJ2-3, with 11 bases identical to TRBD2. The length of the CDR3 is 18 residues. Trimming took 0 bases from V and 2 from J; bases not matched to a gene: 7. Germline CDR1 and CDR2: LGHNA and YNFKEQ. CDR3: CASSQEDASGGHTDTQYF. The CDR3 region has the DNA TGTGCCAGCAGCCAAGAAGATGCTAGCGGGGGGCACACAGATACGCAGTATTTT.

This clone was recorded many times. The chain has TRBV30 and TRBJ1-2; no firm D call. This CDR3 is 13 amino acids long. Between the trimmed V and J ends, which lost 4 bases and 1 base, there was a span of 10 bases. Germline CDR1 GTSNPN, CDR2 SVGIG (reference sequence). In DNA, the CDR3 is TGTGCCTGGATCGTCACAGATAACTATGGCTACACCTTC. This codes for CAWIVTDNYGYTF.

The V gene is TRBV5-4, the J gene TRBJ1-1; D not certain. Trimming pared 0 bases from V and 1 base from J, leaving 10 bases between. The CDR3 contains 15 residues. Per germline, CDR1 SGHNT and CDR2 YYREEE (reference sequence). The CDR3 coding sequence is TGTGCCAGCAGCTTGGCCGGGGTGAAGAACACTGAAGCTTTCTTT. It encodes CASSLAGVKNTEAFF. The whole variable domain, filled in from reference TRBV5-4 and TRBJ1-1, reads ETGVTQSPTHLIKTRGQQVTLRCSSQSGHNTVSWYQQALGQGPQFIFQYYREEENGRGNFPPRFSGLQFPNYSSELNVNALELDDSALYLCASSLAGVKNTEAFFGQGTRLTVV.

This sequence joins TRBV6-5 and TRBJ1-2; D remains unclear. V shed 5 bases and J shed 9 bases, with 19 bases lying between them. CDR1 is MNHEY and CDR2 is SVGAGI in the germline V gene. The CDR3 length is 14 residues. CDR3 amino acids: CASSEFGLRGSYTF. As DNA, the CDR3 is TGTGCCAGCAGTGAGTTCGGGTTGAGAGGAAGCTACACCTTC.

The CDR3 DNA follows: TGTGCCAGCGACTCCGGGGAAAATCAGCCCCAGCATTTT. Translation: CASDSGENQPQHF. The chain has TRBV2 and TRBJ1-5; D gene ambiguous. The V and J ends lost 8 bases and 4 bases respectively, with 12 bases between them. Per germline, CDR1 SNHLY and CDR2 FYNNEI. There are 13 residues in the CDR3. The full variable domain, its missing parts supplied by reference TRBV2 and TRBJ1-5, is EPEVTQTPSHQVTQMGQEVILRCVPISNHLYFYWYRQILGQKVEFLVSFYNNEISEKSEIFDDQFSVERPDGSNFTLKIRSTKLEDSAMYFCASDSGENQPQHFGDGTRLSIL.

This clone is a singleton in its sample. The CDR3: CAISEQGINQPQHF. CDR3 in DNA: TGTGCCATCAGTGAACAGGGAATCAATCAGCCCCAGCATTTT. The rearrangement links TRBV10-3 to TRBJ1-5; D is perhaps TRBD1 (6 bases). Germline assignment: CDR1 ENHRY and CDR2 SYGVKD. This CDR3 comprises 14 residues. Trimming stripped 3 bases from V and 3 bases from J, with 9 bases between.

The CDR3 is CASSSSGRNEQFF. The CDR3, as DNA: TGTGCCAGCAGTTCAAGCGGGAGGAATGAGCAGTTCTTC. This chain links TRBV27 with TRBJ2-1, with 9 bases identical to TRBD2. The germline V gene has CDR1 MNHEY and CDR2 SMNVEV (reference sequence). Germline trimming cut 4 bases from V and 7 bases from J; bases unmatched to any gene: 2. The CDR3 contains 13 residues.

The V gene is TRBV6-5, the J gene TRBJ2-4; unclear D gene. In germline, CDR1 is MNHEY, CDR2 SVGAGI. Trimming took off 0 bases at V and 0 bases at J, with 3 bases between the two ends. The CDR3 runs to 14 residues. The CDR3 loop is CASSYSLAKNIQYF. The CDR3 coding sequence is TGTGCCAGCAGTTACTCCCTAGCCAAAAACATTCAGTACTTC.

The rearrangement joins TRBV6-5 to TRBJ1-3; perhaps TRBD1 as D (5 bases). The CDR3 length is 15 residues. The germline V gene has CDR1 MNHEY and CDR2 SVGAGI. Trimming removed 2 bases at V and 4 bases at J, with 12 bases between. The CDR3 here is CASSYAGGIGNTIYF. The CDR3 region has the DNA TGTGCCAGCAGTTACGCCGGGGGGATCGGAAACACCATATATTTT.

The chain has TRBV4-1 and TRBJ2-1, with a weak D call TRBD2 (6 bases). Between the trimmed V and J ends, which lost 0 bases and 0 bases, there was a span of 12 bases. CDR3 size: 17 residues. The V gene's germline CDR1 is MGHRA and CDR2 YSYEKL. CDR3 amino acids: CASSQDSGLSSYNEQFF. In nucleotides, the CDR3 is TGCGCCAGCAGCCAAGATAGCGGCTTGAGCTCCTACAATGAGCAGTTCTTC.

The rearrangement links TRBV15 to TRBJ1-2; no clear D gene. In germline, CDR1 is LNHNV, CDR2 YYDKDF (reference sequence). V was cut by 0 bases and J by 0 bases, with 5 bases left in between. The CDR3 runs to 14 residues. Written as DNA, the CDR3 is TGTGCCACCAGCAGAGAGAGAGCTAACTATGGCTACACCTTC. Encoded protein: CATSRERANYGYTF.